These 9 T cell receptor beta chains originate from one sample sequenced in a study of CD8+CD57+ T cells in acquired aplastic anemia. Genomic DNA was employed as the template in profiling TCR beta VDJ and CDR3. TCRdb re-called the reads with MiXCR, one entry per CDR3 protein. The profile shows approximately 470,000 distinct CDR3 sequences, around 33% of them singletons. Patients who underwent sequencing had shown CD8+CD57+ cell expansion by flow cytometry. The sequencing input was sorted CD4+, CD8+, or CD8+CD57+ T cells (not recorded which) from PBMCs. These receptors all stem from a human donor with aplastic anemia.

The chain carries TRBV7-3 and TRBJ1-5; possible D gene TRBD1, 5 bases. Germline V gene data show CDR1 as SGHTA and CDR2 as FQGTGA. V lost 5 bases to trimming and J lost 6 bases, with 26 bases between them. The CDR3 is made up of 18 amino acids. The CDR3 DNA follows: TGTGCCAGCAGCGGGCAATCCGGGGCAGCCTCCAACGGTCAGCCCCAGCATTTT. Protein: CASSGQSGAASNGQPQHF.

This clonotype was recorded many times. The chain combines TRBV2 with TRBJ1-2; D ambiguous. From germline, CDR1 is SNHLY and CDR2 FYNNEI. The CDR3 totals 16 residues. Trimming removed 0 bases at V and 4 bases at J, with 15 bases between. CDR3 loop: CASSEATVLSSYGYTF. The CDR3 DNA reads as TGTGCCAGCAGTGAAGCAACTGTTCTGTCAAGCTATGGCTACACCTTC.

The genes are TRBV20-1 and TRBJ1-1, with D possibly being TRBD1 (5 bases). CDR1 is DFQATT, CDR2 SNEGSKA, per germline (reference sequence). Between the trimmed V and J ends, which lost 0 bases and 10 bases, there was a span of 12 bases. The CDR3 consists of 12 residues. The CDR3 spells CSARDLWGGAFF. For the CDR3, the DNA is TGCAGTGCTAGAGATTTATGGGGGGGAGCTTTCTTT.

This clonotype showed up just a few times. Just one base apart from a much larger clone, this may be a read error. The CDR3 sequence is CATTRDAGELLF. The CDR3 DNA reads TGTGCCACAACGCGGGACGCCGGGGAGCTGCTTTTT. The chain links TRBV19 to TRBJ2-2; possibly TRBD2 for D (6 bases). Germline-derived CDR1 and CDR2 are LNHDA and SQIVND (reference sequence). The CDR3 length is 12 residues.

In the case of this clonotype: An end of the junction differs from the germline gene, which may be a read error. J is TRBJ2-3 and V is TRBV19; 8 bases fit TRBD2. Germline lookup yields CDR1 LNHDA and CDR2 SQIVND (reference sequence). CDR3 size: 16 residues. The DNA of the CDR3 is TGTGCCGGTAGTATAGGGGGACTAGGTTTAACAGATACGCAGTATTTT. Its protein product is CAGSIGGLGLTDTQYF.

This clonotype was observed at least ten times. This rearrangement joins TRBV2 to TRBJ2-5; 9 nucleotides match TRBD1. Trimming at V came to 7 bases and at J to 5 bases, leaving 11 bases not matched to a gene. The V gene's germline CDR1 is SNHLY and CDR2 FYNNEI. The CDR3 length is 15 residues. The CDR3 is CASTHRDRVQETQYF. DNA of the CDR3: TGTGCCAGCACCCACCGGGACAGGGTACAGGAGACCCAGTACTTC.

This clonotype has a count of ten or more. The CDR3 loop reads CATLRAQGGGYTF. For the CDR3, the DNA is TGTGCCACGCTCAGGGCACAGGGAGGAGGCTACACCTTC. The V call is TRBV19, the J call TRBJ1-2; D may be TRBD1 (6 bases). Per the germline V gene, CDR1 is LNHDA and CDR2 is SQIVND (reference sequence). V lost 10 bases and J 8 bases, leaving 20 bases between the germline ends. CDR3 length: 13 amino acids. Based on the CDR3 plus reference TRBV19 and TRBJ1-2, the full variable domain is DGGITQSPKYLFRKEGQNVTLSCEQNLNHDAMYWYRQDPGQGLRLIYYSQIVNDFQKGDIAEGYSVSREKKESFPLTVTSAQKNPTAFYLCATLRAQGGGYTFGSGTRLTVV.

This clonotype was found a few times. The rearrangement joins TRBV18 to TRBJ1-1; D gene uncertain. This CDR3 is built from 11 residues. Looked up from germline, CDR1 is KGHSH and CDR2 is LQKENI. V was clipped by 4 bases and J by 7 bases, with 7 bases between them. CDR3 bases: TGTGCCAGCTCACAGGCAGATGAAGCTTTCTTT. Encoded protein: CASSQADEAFF.

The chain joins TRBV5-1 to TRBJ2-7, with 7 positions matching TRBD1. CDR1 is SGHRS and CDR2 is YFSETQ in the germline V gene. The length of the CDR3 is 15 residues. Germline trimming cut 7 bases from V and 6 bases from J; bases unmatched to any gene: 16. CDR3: CASSGSGGVDSEQYF. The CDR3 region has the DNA TGCGCCAGCTCAGGGTCAGGGGGAGTGGATTCCGAGCAGTACTTC.